The rows below give T cell receptor beta chains drawn from one sample of a study of blood T cell repertoires in COVID-19. Sequencing was performed with immunoSEQ multiplex PCR; in TCRdb, only in-frame clones are kept and a portion is missing. The sample carries about 190,000 clones, about 87% recorded once. Sequenced: peripheral blood. The receptors shown here come from a woman younger than 30 who had recovered from COVID-19. CDR3s include the opening cysteine and the closing phenylalanine or tryptophan. The order of the fields is V gene, clone size, D gene, J gene, CDR3 protein, CDR3 DNA. The D gene is left open where the match is weak. Not all rows give a size; the values are once, few, many and, for expanded clones, a class.

>TRBV3-1/TRBV3-2|-|TRBD2|TRBJ2-1
CASSQESGVYNEQFF
TGTGCCAGCAGCCAAGAAAGCGGGGTCTACAATGAGCAGTTCTTC
>TRBV11-3|-|TRBD1|TRBJ2-3
CASSLGRGTDTQYF
TGTGCCAGCAGCTTGGGCAGGGGGACAGATACGCAGTATTTT
>TRBV18|-|TRBD1|TRBJ2-7
CASSRPTGTVYEQYF
TGTGCCAGCTCGAGGCCGACAGGGACAGTCTACGAGCAGTACTTC
>TRBV6-5|few|TRBD2|TRBJ2-1
CASSSRLAGRGNEQFF
TGTGCCAGCAGTTCGCGACTAGCGGGAAGGGGCAATGAGCAGTTCTTC
>TRBV5-1|-|-|TRBJ2-1
CASSPTGKQGVNEQFF
TGCGCCAGCAGCCCGACAGGCAAACAAGGGGTCAATGAGCAGTTCTTC
>TRBV7-8|-|TRBD1|TRBJ1-1
CASSLAGTSTGGRAEAFF
TGTGCCAGCAGCTTAGCTGGGACCTCAACAGGGGGCCGGGCTGAAGCTTTCTTT
>TRBV5-6|-|-|TRBJ2-7
CASSSTGTPREQYF
TGTGCCAGCAGCTCCACCGGGACTCCACGCGAGCAGTACTTC
>TRBV7-3|few|-|TRBJ2-2
CASSSRAGELFF
TGTGCCAGCAGCTCCCGCGCCGGGGAGCTGTTTTTT
>TRBV19|-|-|TRBJ1-3
CASSTATGFAGNTIYF
TGTGCCAGTAGTACCGCGACGGGATTTGCTGGAAACACCATATATTTT
>TRBV11-2|-|-|TRBJ2-7
CASSFETGGPYEQYF
TGTGCCAGCAGCTTCGAGACAGGAGGTCCCTACGAGCAGTACTTC
>TRBV5-5|-|-|TRBJ1-5
CASSLNPLGPQPQHF
TGTGCCAGCAGCCTAAATCCTCTGGGGCCCCAGCCCCAGCATTTT
>TRBV29-1|-|TRBD1|TRBJ1-2
CSVEARGQGDGYTF
TGCAGCGTTGAAGCCCGGGGACAGGGCGATGGCTACACCTTC
>TRBV18|-|TRBD1|TRBJ1-2
CASSAGDRANYGYTF
TGTGCCAGCTCCGCAGGGGACAGAGCTAACTATGGCTACACCTTC
>TRBV5-8|-|-|TRBJ2-7
CASSAPSVLEQYF
TGTGCCAGCAGCGCCCCATCGGTGCTCGAGCAGTACTTC
>TRBV7-3|-|-|TRBJ2-3
CASSFDHTYRQDTQYF
TGTGCCAGCAGCTTTGACCACACCTACCGACAAGATACGCAGTATTTT
>TRBV15|-|-|TRBJ1-2
CATSRDRQEPGYTF
TGTGCCACCAGCAGAGATCGACAGGAGCCTGGCTACACCTTC
>TRBV18|-|TRBD1|TRBJ1-1
CASSPPGQGKNEAFF
TGTGCCAGCTCACCCCCCGGACAGGGGAAAAATGAAGCTTTCTTT
>TRBV7-2|-|-|TRBJ1-3
CASSPRPRSGNTIYF
TGTGCCAGCAGCCCACGCCCACGGTCTGGAAACACCATATATTTT
>TRBV5-1|-|-|TRBJ1-1
CASSLWLDSANTEAFF
TGCGCCAGCAGCTTGTGGCTCGACAGCGCAAACACTGAAGCTTTCTTT
>TRBV10-3|-|TRBD1|TRBJ1-5
CATRRDSRQPQHF
TGTGCCACCCGGCGGGACAGCCGGCAGCCCCAGCATTTT
>TRBV4-1|-|-|TRBJ2-1
CASSQGGITYNEQFF
TGCGCCAGCAGCCAGGGGGGTATTACCTACAATGAGCAGTTCTTC
>TRBV3-1/TRBV3-2|-|-|TRBJ2-7
CASSQGVLGQGIHEQYF
TGTGCCAGCAGCCAAGGAGTTTTGGGGCAGGGGATCCACGAGCAGTACTTC
>TRBV18|-|TRBD1|TRBJ2-5
CASSPDRGEYF
TGTGCCAGCTCCCCGGACAGGGGGGAATACTTC
>TRBV29-1|few|TRBD1|TRBJ1-2
CSGVDRVDLDGYTF
TGCAGCGGTGTTGACAGGGTCGATTTAGATGGCTACACCTTC
>TRBV5-1|-|TRBD1|TRBJ1-1
CASSFQGAVTEAFF
TGCGCCAGCAGCTTTCAGGGGGCAGTCACTGAAGCTTTCTTT
>TRBV2|-|-|TRBJ2-2
CASIRNIGAPVGELFF
TGTGCCAGCATTCGTAACATAGGAGCCCCCGTCGGGGAGCTGTTTTTT
>TRBV4-1|once|-|TRBJ2-7
CASSQVGDIDEQYF
TGCGCCAGCAGCCAAGTCGGGGATATTGACGAGCAGTACTTC
>TRBV5-1|-|TRBD2|TRBJ2-2
CASSSSGGDTGELFF
TGCGCCAGCAGCTCTAGCGGGGGTGACACCGGGGAGCTGTTTTTT
>TRBV4-1|many|-|TRBJ2-1
CASSQVDMISYNEQFF
TGCGCCAGCAGCCAAGTTGACATGATCTCCTACAATGAGCAGTTCTTC
>TRBV7-2|-|TRBD2|TRBJ2-1
CASSLLAGVVYEQFF
TGTGCCAGCAGCTTACTAGCGGGAGTAGTATATGAGCAGTTCTTC
>TRBV3-1/TRBV3-2|-|TRBD1|TRBJ1-2
CASSQTGERRRGYTF
TGTGCCAGCAGCCAAACAGGGGAGAGACGTCGTGGCTACACCTTC
>TRBV6-5|-|-|TRBJ1-3
CASSTGFYSGNTIYF
TGTGCCAGCAGTACAGGGTTCTATTCTGGAAACACCATATATTTT
>TRBV9|-|TRBD2|TRBJ2-1
CASSRTSGGAGEQFF
TGTGCCAGCAGCCGTACTAGCGGGGGGGCCGGCGAGCAGTTCTTC
>TRBV9|-|TRBD1|TRBJ2-5
CASSYRGLGSETQYF
TGTGCCAGCAGCTACAGGGGGCTTGGGTCAGAGACCCAGTACTTC
>TRBV6-2/TRBV6-3|-|-|TRBJ2-7
CASSTQGYEQYF
TGTGCCAGCAGTACCCAGGGCTACGAGCAGTACTTC
>TRBV7-9|-|-|TRBJ1-1
CASSPRQSGTEAFF
TGTGCCAGCAGCCCCAGACAGAGCGGGACTGAAGCTTTCTTT
>TRBV5-4|-|-|TRBJ1-2
CASSDRQSHFPYTF
TGTGCCAGCAGCGACCGACAATCGCACTTCCCTTACACCTTC
>TRBV7-2|-|TRBD1|TRBJ2-3
CASSVDRGVTDTQYF
TGTGCCAGCAGCGTGGACAGGGGGGTCACAGATACGCAGTATTTT
>TRBV5-1|-|TRBD2|TRBJ2-1
CASSLNGREVDEQFF
TGCGCCAGCAGCTTGAATGGGCGGGAGGTCGATGAGCAGTTCTTC
>TRBV5-6|-|-|TRBJ1-1
CASSFVQEAFF
TGTGCCAGCAGCTTCGTACAGGAAGCTTTCTTT
>TRBV7-2|-|-|TRBJ2-1
CASSQGWGGPYNEQFF
TGTGCCAGCAGCCAGGGGTGGGGGGGCCCCTACAATGAGCAGTTCTTC
>TRBV5-1|-|TRBD1|TRBJ2-3
CASSRTGSVEYTQYF
TGCGCCAGCAGCAGGACAGGTTCCGTCGAGTATACGCAGTATTTT
>TRBV18|-|TRBD1|TRBJ2-7
CASSTETGTYEQYF
TGTGCCAGCTCAACGGAGACAGGGACCTACGAGCAGTACTTC
>TRBV21-1|-|-|TRBJ2-2
CASFLTSGSIPRDYTGELFF
TGTGCCAGCTTCTTGACTAGCGGGAGTATACCACGTGACTACACCGGGGAGCTGTTTTTT
>TRBV9|-|TRBD2|TRBJ2-1
CASSVPLAGGTPYNEQFF
TGTGCCAGCAGCGTACCCTTAGCGGGGGGGACGCCCTACAATGAGCAGTTCTTC
>TRBV5-1|-|TRBD1|TRBJ1-1
CASSSAPTGTGANTEAFF
TGCGCCAGCAGCTCCGCGCCGACCGGGACAGGGGCGAACACTGAAGCTTTCTTT
>TRBV3-1/TRBV3-2|-|-|TRBJ2-1
CASSHSGGYNEQFF
TGTGCCAGCAGTCACTCCGGGGGTTACAATGAGCAGTTCTTC
>TRBV7-2|-|-|TRBJ2-1
CASSPPKGNEQFF
TGTGCCAGCAGCCCCCCTAAGGGGAATGAGCAGTTCTTC